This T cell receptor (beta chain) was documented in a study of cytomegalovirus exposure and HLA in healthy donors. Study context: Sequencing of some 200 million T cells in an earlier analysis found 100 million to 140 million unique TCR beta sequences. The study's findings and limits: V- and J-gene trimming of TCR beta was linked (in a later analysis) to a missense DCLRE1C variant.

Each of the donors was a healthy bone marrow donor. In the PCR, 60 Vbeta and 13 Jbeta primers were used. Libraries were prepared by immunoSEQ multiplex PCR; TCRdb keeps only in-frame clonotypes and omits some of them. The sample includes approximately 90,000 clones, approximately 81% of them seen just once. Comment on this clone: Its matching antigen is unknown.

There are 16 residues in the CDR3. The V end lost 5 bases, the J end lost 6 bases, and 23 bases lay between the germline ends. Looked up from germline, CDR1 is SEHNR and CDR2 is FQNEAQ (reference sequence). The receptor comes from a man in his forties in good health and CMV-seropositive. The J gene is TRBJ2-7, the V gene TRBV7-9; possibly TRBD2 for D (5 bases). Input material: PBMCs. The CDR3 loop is CASSPIGPSLGSEQYF. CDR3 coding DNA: TGTGCCAGCAGCCCCATCGGCCCCTCACTAGGATCCGAGCAGTACTTC.